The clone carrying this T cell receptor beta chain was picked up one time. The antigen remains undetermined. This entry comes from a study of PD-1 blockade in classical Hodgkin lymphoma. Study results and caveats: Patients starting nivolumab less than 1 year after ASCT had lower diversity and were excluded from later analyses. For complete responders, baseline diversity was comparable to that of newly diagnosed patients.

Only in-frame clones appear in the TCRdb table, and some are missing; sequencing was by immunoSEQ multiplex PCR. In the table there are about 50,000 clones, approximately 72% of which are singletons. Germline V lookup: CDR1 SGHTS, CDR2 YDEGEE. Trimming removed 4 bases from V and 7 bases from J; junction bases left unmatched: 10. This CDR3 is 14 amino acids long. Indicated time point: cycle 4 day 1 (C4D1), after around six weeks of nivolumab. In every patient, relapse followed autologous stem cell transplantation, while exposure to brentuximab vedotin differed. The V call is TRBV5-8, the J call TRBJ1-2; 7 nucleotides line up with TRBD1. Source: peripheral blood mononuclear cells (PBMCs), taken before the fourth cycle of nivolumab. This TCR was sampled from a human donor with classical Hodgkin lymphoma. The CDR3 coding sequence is TGTGCCAGCAGCCGGACAGGAACCAGGGGTGGCTACACCTTC. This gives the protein CASSRTGTRGGYTF.